Each of the 5 T cell receptor beta chains below was sequenced from the same sample in a study of T cells in localized non-small cell lung cancer. Libraries were prepared by immunoSEQ multiplex PCR; TCRdb keeps only in-frame clonotypes and omits some of them. The table lists 34,000 or so clones, 93% of them singletons. The specimen comprised peripheral blood, sampled before any cancer treatment. These receptor sequences come from a female donor at least 60 years old with stage I lung adenocarcinoma.

The V and J genes are TRBV28 and TRBJ2-7; TRBD1 matches at 9 bases. The CDR3 extends over 14 amino acids. J was trimmed by 2 bases and V by 7 bases; bases with no gene match: 6. Germline V CDR1 and CDR2: MDHEN, SYDVKM. The CDR3 nucleotides read TGTGCCAGCATGGGTACAGGGGGCACCTACGAGCAGTACTTC. Its protein product is CASMGTGGTYEQYF.

With respect to this clone: Mismatch with germline at one junction end may stem from a read error. The rearrangement links TRBV6-1 to TRBJ2-7; no clear D. The CDR3 is made up of 17 amino acids. CDR1 is MNHNS, CDR2 SASEGT, per germline. CDR3 region: CASSKAPRTGISYEQYF. CDR3 nucleotide sequence: TGTGCCAGCAGTAAAGCACCTAGGACGGGTATCTCCTACGAGCAGTACTTC.

The chain recombines TRBV5-6 with TRBJ2-7; no reliable D call. CDR1 is SGHDT, CDR2 YYEEEE, per germline. This CDR3 spans 15 amino acids. The V and J ends lost 0 bases and 0 bases respectively, with 10 bases between them. Here the CDR3 reads CASSLEGLSSYEQYF. The CDR3 DNA sequence: TGTGCCAGCAGCTTGGAAGGCTTGAGCTCCTACGAGCAGTACTTC.

The V and J genes are TRBV7-3 and TRBJ2-7; TRBD1 matches at 10 bases. The CDR3 contains 13 residues. Losses at the gene ends were 5 bases for V and 3 bases for J; bases not matched to a gene: 1. Germline V gene lookup returns CDR1 SGHTA and CDR2 FQGTGA. The CDR3 here is CASSRDRGYEQYF. In nucleotides, the CDR3 is TGTGCCAGCAGCAGGGACAGGGGCTACGAGCAGTACTTC.

The gene calls are TRBV4-3 and TRBJ2-1; D remains ambiguous. The V end lost 4 bases, the J end lost 6 bases, and 13 bases lay between the germline ends. The CDR3 runs 14 residues. In germline, CDR1 is LGHNA, CDR2 YSLEER. CDR3 nucleotides: TGCGCCAGCAGCCTCGGACCCGTTCCCAATGAGCAGTTCTTC. Translating it yields CASSLGPVPNEQFF.